Below, one TCR beta chain is given with its context. As yet, its antigen is unknown. This record comes from a study of cytomegalovirus exposure and HLA in healthy donors. Regarding the study as a whole: It has been reported that TCR beta sequences accurately predicted the HLA-A and HLA-B alleles of most subjects. In an earlier analysis, about 90% or about 30%: the productive usage of most TCR beta V segments. There were some public TCRs occurring in many donors, but most TCR sequences were rare.

The CDR3 runs 11 residues. Germline lookup yields CDR1 ENHRY and CDR2 SYGVKD. Trimming took off 8 bases at V and 3 bases at J, with 7 bases between the two ends. The study ran its PCR with 60 Vbeta and 13 Jbeta primers. The data were produced by immunoSEQ multiplex PCR, yet TCRdb's version contains in-frame clones alone and is incomplete. The sample contains about 130,000 clones, 80% to 85% of which appear only once. This rearrangement joins TRBV10-3 to TRBJ1-2; D possibly corresponds to TRBD1 (6 bases). The receptor was isolated from a man younger than 35 in good health and CMV-seronegative. The sequencing sample was made of PBMCs. This chain's CDR3 is CAIAGDYGYTF. DNA for the CDR3: TGTGCCATCGCAGGGGACTATGGCTACACCTTC.